This TCR beta chain was captured by sequencing in a study of T cells in tuberculosis. Study outcomes and limitations: Active tuberculosis cases were adults; controls were adolescents. A GMM-specific repertoire classifier reached 75% to 90% accuracy, AUROC more than 0.8. Smaller distances to GMM-specific TCRs suggested their expansion in active tuberculosis.

In germline, CDR1 is MNHEY, CDR2 SVGAGI. Trimming cost V 6 bases and J 5 bases, with 16 bases left between them. The length of the CDR3 is 14 residues. About this clone itself: The target antigen is unknown.

The repertoire was sequenced with immunoSEQ multiplex PCR; TCRdb's copy has only in-frame clones and lacks some. The data show some 25,000 clones, nearly 97% seen once. The clonotype originates from a donor aged 10 to 29 with latent tuberculosis or without tuberculosis infection. The chain couples TRBV6-5 to TRBJ1-1; no definite D call. The sample consisted of PBMCs. CDR3 coding DNA: TGTGCCAGCAGCCGGGATATCATGGGGACTGAAGCTTTCTTT. Protein sequence: CASSRDIMGTEAFF.